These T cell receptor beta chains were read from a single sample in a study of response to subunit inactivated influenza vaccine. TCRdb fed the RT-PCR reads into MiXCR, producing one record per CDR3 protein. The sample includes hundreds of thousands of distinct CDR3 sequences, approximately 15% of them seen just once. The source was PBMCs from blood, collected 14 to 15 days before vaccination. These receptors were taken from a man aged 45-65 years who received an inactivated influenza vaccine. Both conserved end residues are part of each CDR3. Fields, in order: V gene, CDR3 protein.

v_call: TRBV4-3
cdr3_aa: CTSSQVIYNEQFF

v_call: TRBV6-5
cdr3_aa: CASSYSMRYKGGSYEQYF

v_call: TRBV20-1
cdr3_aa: CSARDQSPQGDPYGYTF

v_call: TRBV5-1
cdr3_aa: CASSPRTGGIYEQYF

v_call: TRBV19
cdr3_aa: CASSADRNYGYTF

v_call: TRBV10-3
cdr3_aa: CAIRGGNFNNEQFF

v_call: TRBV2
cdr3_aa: CASRETYNEQFF

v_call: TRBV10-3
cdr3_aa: CAITHGASNSPLHF

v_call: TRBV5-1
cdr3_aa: CASAKMGQLNTEAFF

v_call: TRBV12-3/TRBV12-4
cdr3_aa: CASTPLQGRETQYF

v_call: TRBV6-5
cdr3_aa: CASSYRDRENSPLHF

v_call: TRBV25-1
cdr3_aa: CASMPTGTNEQFF

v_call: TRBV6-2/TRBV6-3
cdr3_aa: CASTSTGDRVWQPQHF

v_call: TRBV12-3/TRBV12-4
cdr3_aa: CASSSIAGVRSYEQYF

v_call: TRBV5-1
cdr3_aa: CASSSGEEGGEQFF

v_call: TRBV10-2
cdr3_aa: CASSERALILSYEQYF

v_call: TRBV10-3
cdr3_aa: CAIKGLAGGEGEQFF

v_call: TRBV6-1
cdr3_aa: CASRGGRGKNEQFF

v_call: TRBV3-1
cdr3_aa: CASSQPNEQFF

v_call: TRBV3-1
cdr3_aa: CASSDWTAFGYEQYF

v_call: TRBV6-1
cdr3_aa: CASTKYAGLAGGIYEQYF

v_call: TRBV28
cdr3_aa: CASSLPLGQKYNEQFF

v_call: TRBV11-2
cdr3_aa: CASSLDLWKGGELFF

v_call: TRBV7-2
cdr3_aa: CASSSEAGPYNEQFF

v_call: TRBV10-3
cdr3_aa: CAISEGYPSHGYTF

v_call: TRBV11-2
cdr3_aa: CASSLSVGLHF

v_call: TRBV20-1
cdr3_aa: CSARDGGEYEQYF

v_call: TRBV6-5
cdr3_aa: CASSYSGGVFYGYTF

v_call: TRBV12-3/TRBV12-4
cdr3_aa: CASMIQGAGQPQHF

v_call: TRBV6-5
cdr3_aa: CASSYSARGEQYF

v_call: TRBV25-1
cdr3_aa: CASSEITSGGYSTDTQYF

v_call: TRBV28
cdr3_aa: CASSFLLGRNEQYF

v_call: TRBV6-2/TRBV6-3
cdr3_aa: CASSSGAGGSYNEQFF

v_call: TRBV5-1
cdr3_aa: CASGDLDGQGAYEQYF

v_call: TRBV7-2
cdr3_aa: CASSLVVPGRNYGYTF

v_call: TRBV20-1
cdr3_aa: CSARDIVRGQANYGYTF